The source of this T cell receptor (beta chain) is a study of shared clonotypes between healthy human individuals (dated by TCRdb to the early 2020s). Turning to the overall study: The cohort included a few men and two women between 18 and 49 years of age. Per donor, three plates each were used for CD4 naive and CD4 memory, two for CD8 naive, and one for CD8 memory. The study deeply sequenced blood TCR repertoires of about five healthy adults to estimate repertoire size and the extent of clonotype sharing between individuals. Different laboratories and diverse techniques were used to prepare libraries and sequence TCR repertoires, to increase sequencing depth and limit assay-specific biases. Each donor's leukapheresis produced roughly between roughly 0.85 and 9.5 billion PBMCs.

Study-wide findings and limitations: The genetic and exposure-history diversity represented was limited by the small number of donors. Sampling was limited to blood, and TCR repertoires in tissue likely differ from TCR repertoires in blood. Even with the large sequencing depth, rarefaction of the sorted-subset datasets indicated that sequencing was incomplete. Clonotypes shared by all four sorted-subset donors showed higher generation probabilities than non-shared clonotypes. Estimated clonotype richness was generally larger for naive than for memory subsets. Pairwise subsampling led to the expectation that sequencing depth would affect the degree of clonotype sharing among donors. Around 5% of naive CD4, around 3.5% of naive CD8, approximately 2% of memory CD4, and 0.4% of memory CD8 clonotypes were shared across four donors.

Healthy HIV-negative adults with no recently reported acute infections or vaccinations were included as donors. Only Caucasian adults living in Nashville, Tennessee, USA were represented among the donors. CD4+ T cells were enriched by magnetic negative selection; naive cells were then positively selected on CD45RA, and the negative fraction formed the memory subset. After blood collection by leukapheresis, PBMCs were isolated using Ficoll-Histopaque density gradient centrifugation and then cryopreserved in the vapor phase of liquid nitrogen. Analytical flow cytometry was used to check the purity and quantity of each magnetically sorted T cell population. From each sorted fraction, genomic DNA was isolated and quantified by UV absorbance on a Nanodrop 2000c. As concerns this clone: The antigen this receptor binds is unknown. Base qualities are missing; no much larger clone stands one base away. Other DNA variants within this sample encode the same CDR3.

Using the deep immunoSEQ assay, TCR CDR3 regions were amplified from genomic DNA by multiplex PCR. Extracted genomic DNA from each cell subset was spread evenly across all wells of several immunoSEQ 96-well plates, with each plate serving as a replicate. For sorted subsets, around 0.2 ug of genomic DNA, equivalent to around 30,000 T cell genomes, went into each replicate PCR. Purified libraries were quantified with a Qubit 3.0 fluorometer, sized on a Bioanalyzer 2100, and re-quantified with the KAPA Library Quantification kit. Every immunoSEQ 96-well plate was sequenced on a dedicated single-read 150-cycle Illumina NextSeq 550 flow cell. The source study handled its data this way. The immunoSEQ output contained only junctional sequences without quality scores, so filtering could not match that applied to full-length reads. Sequences were annotated with PyIR, a Python wrapper for IgBLAST v1.9, and V/J genes and CDR3 were assigned using IMGT germline references. Any read was removed if the V/J assignment was weak (E-value above 1e-6), the CDR3 was missing, or the read contained stop codons, out-of-frame junctions, or ambiguous translated residues. V3J clonotypes were defined as sequences sharing the same inferred V gene, J gene, and CDR3 amino acid sequence. Percentage overlap between repertoires was computed as shared unique clonotypes divided by the size of the smaller repertoire. Three approaches were used to assess repertoire richness: RTK rarefaction, the Chao1 estimator, and Recon v2.1 estimates of unobserved clonotypes. OLGA was used to compute generation probabilities for all TCRbeta clonotypes that the gDNA method yielded from a handful of donors. Entries here come from immuneACCESS through TCRdb and include only in-frame sequences with V and J called. Some clones fail to appear in such tables; in the studies checked, an unresolved V gene covers under half of the shortfall, and the cause of the remainder is unknown. V, J and clone size derive from that table, while D and trimming were established from the DNA sequence. The sample data list 2,100,000 or so clones, and around 95% of these were observed just once. The ten most abundant clones make up around 0.13% of the sample.

Sequences were obtained from naive CD4+ T cells sorted from blood. Read against the paper, the sample's cell subset or site label means: CD45RA+ positively selected. The source of this sequence is a man aged 18-30 years in good health.

The DNA sequence is given as TGTGCCTGGACGGGACAGATGAACACTGAAGCTTTCTTT. Protein translation: CAWTGQMNTEAFF. The sequence joins TRBV30 to TRBJ1-1; a stretch of 7 junction bases matches TRBD1. After removal of 4 bases from V and 0 bases from J, the junction retains 2 bases not matched to a gene. In the germline V gene (reference sequence), CDR1 corresponds to GTSNPN and CDR2 to SVGIG. The CDR3 contains 13 residues, cysteine and phenylalanine counted. Kept here is only the CDR3 DNA, which spans 39 bases and is read in frame from base 1.